The rows below give T cell receptor beta chains drawn from one sample of a study of cytomegalovirus exposure and HLA in healthy donors. Assay used: immunoSEQ multiplex PCR; TCRdb lists only in-frame clones, some missing. This sample has about 200,000 clones; around 80% occur once, and the top ten carry around 3%. Material for sequencing was PBMCs. Receptor source: a man under 40 in good health and CMV-seronegative. The CDR3 runs from the conserved cysteine through the conserved F or W. Each record gives: V gene, clone size, J gene, D gene, CDR3 DNA, CDR3 protein. A D gene is named only where the DNA matches it firmly. Some rows mark clone size as missing; the rest say once, few, many or name a class of expanded clone.

v_gene: TRBV27
abundance: .
j_gene: TRBJ2-3
d_gene: TRBD2
CDR3nt: TGTGCCAGCAGTTTACCCTCCTCAGCGGGGGGCACAGATACGCAGTATTTT
CDR3aa: CASSLPSSAGGTDTQYF

v_gene: TRBV27
abundance: once
j_gene: TRBJ1-2
d_gene: .
CDR3nt: TGTGCCAGCAGTTTAACGGGTACTACGCGGGGCTACACCTTC
CDR3aa: CASSLTGTTRGYTF

v_gene: TRBV28
abundance: .
j_gene: TRBJ2-3
d_gene: .
CDR3nt: TGTGCCAGCAGCCGAAAGAGTTGGTCTTTGATTTTT
CDR3aa: CASSRKSWSLIF

v_gene: TRBV28
abundance: .
j_gene: TRBJ2-7
d_gene: .
CDR3nt: TGTGCCAGCAGTCTCGGGACACCGAGATGGGAGCAGTACTTC
CDR3aa: CASSLGTPRWEQYF

v_gene: TRBV6-5
abundance: few
j_gene: TRBJ1-1
d_gene: TRBD1
CDR3nt: TGTGCCAGCAGTTACAGGGACAGAACCATGAACACTGAAGCTTTCTTT
CDR3aa: CASSYRDRTMNTEAFF

v_gene: TRBV9
abundance: few
j_gene: TRBJ2-7
d_gene: TRBD1
CDR3nt: TGTGCCAGCAGTGCCCGGGACAGTTACGAGCAGTACTTC
CDR3aa: CASSARDSYEQYF

v_gene: TRBV23-1
abundance: .
j_gene: TRBJ1-6
d_gene: TRBD1
CDR3nt: TGCGCCAGCAGCGCGGACAGGACTAATTCACCCCTCCACTTT
CDR3aa: CASSADRTNSPLHF

v_gene: TRBV25-1
abundance: once
j_gene: TRBJ1-2
d_gene: .
CDR3nt: TGTGCCAGCAGCAAAGATGGGAGACCTTATTATGGCTACACCTTC
CDR3aa: CASSKDGRPYYGYTF

v_gene: TRBV2
abundance: .
j_gene: TRBJ1-5
d_gene: TRBD1
CDR3nt: TGTGCCAGCAGTCGTAGGGGGCTCAGCAATCAGCCCCAGCATTTT
CDR3aa: CASSRRGLSNQPQHF

v_gene: TRBV10-3
abundance: .
j_gene: TRBJ1-2
d_gene: TRBD1
CDR3nt: TGTGCCACGCGACAGGGGAGTTATGGCTACACCTTC
CDR3aa: CATRQGSYGYTF

v_gene: TRBV6-6
abundance: .
j_gene: TRBJ2-2
d_gene: TRBD1
CDR3nt: TGTGCCAGCGAGACAGGGGGCCCCGGGGAGCTGTTTTTT
CDR3aa: CASETGGPGELFF

v_gene: TRBV11-3
abundance: .
j_gene: TRBJ2-1
d_gene: .
CDR3nt: TGTGCCAGCAGCCGATATCAGGGAAATGAGCAGTTCTTC
CDR3aa: CASSRYQGNEQFF

v_gene: TRBV4-1
abundance: .
j_gene: TRBJ2-5
d_gene: TRBD1
CDR3nt: TGCGCCAGCAGCCAAAAAGGAGAAGGGGGCGTCAGAGAGACCCAGTACTTC
CDR3aa: CASSQKGEGGVRETQYF

v_gene: TRBV27
abundance: .
j_gene: TRBJ1-6
d_gene: TRBD1
CDR3nt: TGTGCCAGCAGTTTAAGTCCCGCCGGGACAGGGAAAAACACACCCCTCCACTTT
CDR3aa: CASSLSPAGTGKNTPLHF

v_gene: TRBV28
abundance: .
j_gene: TRBJ2-7
d_gene: TRBD1
CDR3nt: TGTGCCAGCAGTTTATACAGGGGTCCTGCTTCCGAGCAGTACTTC
CDR3aa: CASSLYRGPASEQYF

v_gene: TRBV4-1
abundance: .
j_gene: TRBJ2-5
d_gene: TRBD2
CDR3nt: TGCGCCAGCAGCCAACTAGCGGGGGGATATGAGACCCAGTACTTC
CDR3aa: CASSQLAGGYETQYF

v_gene: TRBV28
abundance: .
j_gene: TRBJ2-2
d_gene: .
CDR3nt: TGTGCCAGCAGGTCAGGGACCGGGGAGCTGTTTTTT
CDR3aa: CASRSGTGELFF

v_gene: TRBV5-4
abundance: .
j_gene: TRBJ2-1
d_gene: .
CDR3nt: TGTGCCAGCAGCTTAAGCGGTGTAAGGGATGAGCAGTTCTTC
CDR3aa: CASSLSGVRDEQFF

v_gene: TRBV7-7
abundance: .
j_gene: TRBJ2-1
d_gene: TRBD2
CDR3nt: TGTGCTAGCAGCCTCTATAGCGGGGGGGCCTACAATGAGCAGTTCTTC
CDR3aa: CASSLYSGGAYNEQFF

v_gene: TRBV2
abundance: .
j_gene: TRBJ2-7
d_gene: TRBD1
CDR3nt: TGTGCCAGCGGGGGACAGGGGGGCTACGAGCAGTACTTC
CDR3aa: CASGGQGGYEQYF

v_gene: TRBV5-1
abundance: .
j_gene: TRBJ2-1
d_gene: .
CDR3nt: TGCGCCAGCAGCTTGGACGATAGCTCCTACAATGAGCAGTTCTTC
CDR3aa: CASSLDDSSYNEQFF

v_gene: TRBV5-1
abundance: .
j_gene: TRBJ2-2
d_gene: TRBD1
CDR3nt: TGCGCCAGCAGCTTGTCAGGGGGCGCGACCGGGGAGCTGTTTTTT
CDR3aa: CASSLSGGATGELFF

v_gene: TRBV7-9
abundance: .
j_gene: TRBJ2-7
d_gene: TRBD1
CDR3nt: TGTGCCAGCAGCAGATTACAGGGGATCGGCTCCTACGAGCAGTACTTC
CDR3aa: CASSRLQGIGSYEQYF

v_gene: TRBV28
abundance: .
j_gene: TRBJ2-7
d_gene: .
CDR3nt: TGTGCCAGCAGTTTGAGAGAGCAGTACTTC
CDR3aa: CASSLREQYF

v_gene: TRBV28
abundance: few
j_gene: TRBJ1-1
d_gene: TRBD1
CDR3nt: TGTGCCAGCAGCCCCGGGACAGAAAACACTGAAGCTTTCTTT
CDR3aa: CASSPGTENTEAFF

v_gene: TRBV4-3
abundance: .
j_gene: TRBJ2-7
d_gene: .
CDR3nt: TGCGCCAGCAGCCAAGAGGAGACGGACGAGCAGTACTTC
CDR3aa: CASSQEETDEQYF

v_gene: TRBV4-1
abundance: .
j_gene: TRBJ1-6
d_gene: TRBD1
CDR3nt: TGCGCCAGCAGCCAAAGGGGACAGTTCGATAATTCACCCCTCCACTTT
CDR3aa: CASSQRGQFDNSPLHF

v_gene: TRBV7-9
abundance: .
j_gene: TRBJ2-3
d_gene: .
CDR3nt: TGTGCCAGCAGCTTACCGAGGGGGTACGCGCAGTATTTT
CDR3aa: CASSLPRGYAQYF

v_gene: TRBV9
abundance: .
j_gene: TRBJ2-4
d_gene: .
CDR3nt: TGTGCCAGCAGCGCTCGACAGGTTCAGTACTTC
CDR3aa: CASSARQVQYF

v_gene: TRBV6-1
abundance: few
j_gene: TRBJ1-1
d_gene: .
CDR3nt: TGTGCCAGCTTGCAGGGGAGCACTGAAGCTTTCTTT
CDR3aa: CASLQGSTEAFF

v_gene: TRBV2
abundance: .
j_gene: TRBJ1-4
d_gene: TRBD1
CDR3nt: TGTGCCAGCAGAGACAGGGGGCTTAATAATGAAAAACTGTTTTTT
CDR3aa: CASRDRGLNNEKLFF

v_gene: TRBV7-6
abundance: .
j_gene: TRBJ1-4
d_gene: .
CDR3nt: TGTGCCAGCAGCTCACCATCAGCGGGGCCCGGGAAACTGTTTTTT
CDR3aa: CASSSPSAGPGKLFF

v_gene: TRBV18
abundance: once
j_gene: TRBJ1-5
d_gene: .
CDR3nt: TGTGCCAGCTCACCCAGGCGCGGGAGCAATCAGCCCCAGCATTTT
CDR3aa: CASSPRRGSNQPQHF

v_gene: TRBV10-3
abundance: .
j_gene: TRBJ2-2
d_gene: TRBD2
CDR3nt: TGTGCCATCAGTGACCTAGCGGGGGTGTCGAACACCGGGGAGCTGTTTTTT
CDR3aa: CAISDLAGVSNTGELFF

v_gene: TRBV9
abundance: .
j_gene: TRBJ2-3
d_gene: TRBD2
CDR3nt: TGTGCCAGCAGCGGCCGACTCATCGGGGGGAGCACAGATACGCAGTATTTT
CDR3aa: CASSGRLIGGSTDTQYF

v_gene: TRBV7-3
abundance: .
j_gene: TRBJ2-1
d_gene: TRBD2
CDR3nt: TGTGCCAGCAGTGCGGGGACTACCAATGAGCAGTTCTTC
CDR3aa: CASSAGTTNEQFF

v_gene: TRBV28
abundance: .
j_gene: TRBJ1-1
d_gene: .
CDR3nt: TGTGCCAGCAGTTTAAACCCAGGGGTTACCACTGAAGCTTTCTTT
CDR3aa: CASSLNPGVTTEAFF

v_gene: TRBV18
abundance: .
j_gene: TRBJ1-5
d_gene: .
CDR3nt: TGTGCCAGCTCACCGGGAGGGGTCAATCAGCCCCAGCATTTT
CDR3aa: CASSPGGVNQPQHF

v_gene: TRBV6-1
abundance: once
j_gene: TRBJ2-4
d_gene: .
CDR3nt: TGTGCCAGCAGTGAAGGGGCGAATTCAGGGTACTTC
CDR3aa: CASSEGANSGYF

v_gene: TRBV6-5
abundance: .
j_gene: TRBJ1-3
d_gene: TRBD1
CDR3nt: TGTGCCAGCAGCTGGGGACAGATCGGAAACACCATATATTTT
CDR3aa: CASSWGQIGNTIYF

v_gene: TRBV7-6
abundance: .
j_gene: TRBJ1-3
d_gene: .
CDR3nt: TGTGCCAGCAGCTTAGGGGGGACTCCTAGCTCTGGAAACACCATATATTTT
CDR3aa: CASSLGGTPSSGNTIYF

v_gene: TRBV7-3
abundance: .
j_gene: TRBJ2-1
d_gene: .
CDR3nt: TGTGCCAGCAGCCCTGGAGGGTACAATGAGCAGTTCTTC
CDR3aa: CASSPGGYNEQFF

v_gene: TRBV11-2
abundance: .
j_gene: TRBJ1-4
d_gene: .
CDR3nt: TGTGCCAGCAGCTTACCAGGTGAAAAACTGTTTTTT
CDR3aa: CASSLPGEKLFF

v_gene: TRBV7-9
abundance: .
j_gene: TRBJ1-2
d_gene: .
CDR3nt: TGTGCCAGCAGCAAACAAGAACATACATTTTTCTATGGCTACACCTTC
CDR3aa: CASSKQEHTFFYGYTF

v_gene: TRBV29-1
abundance: .
j_gene: TRBJ2-7
d_gene: .
CDR3nt: TGCAGCGTTGGCGGAAACTACGAGCAGTACTTC
CDR3aa: CSVGGNYEQYF

v_gene: TRBV10-2
abundance: .
j_gene: TRBJ1-1
d_gene: .
CDR3nt: TGCGCCAGCAAGAACCCGGGGAACACTGAAGCTTTCTTT
CDR3aa: CASKNPGNTEAFF

v_gene: TRBV7-3
abundance: .
j_gene: TRBJ2-5
d_gene: .
CDR3nt: TGTGCCAGCAGCTTAACGGGGACTGCTCAAGAGACCCAGTACTTC
CDR3aa: CASSLTGTAQETQYF

v_gene: TRBV9
abundance: .
j_gene: TRBJ2-1
d_gene: TRBD2
CDR3nt: TGTGCCAGCAGCGGCGCTAGCGGGGGGCCCCCCTACAATGAGCAGTTCTTC
CDR3aa: CASSGASGGPPYNEQFF

v_gene: TRBV10-3
abundance: .
j_gene: TRBJ1-1
d_gene: .
CDR3nt: TGTGCCATCAGTAGAGAGGAACCGGGGGTTGGAACTGAAGCTTTCTTT
CDR3aa: CAISREEPGVGTEAFF

v_gene: TRBV6-5
abundance: .
j_gene: TRBJ1-2
d_gene: .
CDR3nt: TGTGCCAGCAGAACTCCGACAGGCACAATAGGTGGCTACACCTTC
CDR3aa: CASRTPTGTIGGYTF